One sample yielded the 24 T cell receptor beta chains listed below, sequenced in a study of T cells in Graves' hyperthyroidism and ophthalmopathy. TCR beta CDR3 regions were amplified from RNA. The TCR CDR3 first-round RT-PCR relied on the HTBI primer set. TCRdb fed the multiplex PCR reads into MiXCR, producing one record per CDR3 protein. Of about 610,000 distinct CDR3 sequences in the sample, approximately 44% are singletons; the top ten hold roughly 8.2%. The sample taken for sequencing was peripheral blood or thyroid tissue (not recorded which). The source of these receptors is a woman younger than 35 with Graves' hyperthyroidism.

This clonotype was detected ten times or more. V usage is TRBV20-1 and J usage is TRBJ1-1; D gene unclear. This CDR3 region has 11 residues. The germline V and J ends were trimmed by 7 bases and 2 bases, with 8 bases remaining between them. The germline V gene has CDR1 DFQATT and CDR2 SNEGSKA (reference sequence). This CDR3 reads CSVQVNTEAFF. CDR3 nucleotides: TGCAGTGTGCAGGTTAACACTGAAGCTTTCTTT.

This clonotype was counted many times. The chain combines TRBV27 with TRBJ2-5, with D possibly matching TRBD1 (6 bases). V dropped 5 bases and J dropped 5 bases, with 15 bases sitting between them. Per germline, CDR1 MNHEY and CDR2 SMNVEV (reference sequence). The length of the CDR3 is 14 residues. The CDR3 spells CASSPRTVVETQYF. CDR3 DNA sequence: TGTGCCAGCAGTCCGCGGACAGTGGTTGAGACCCAGTACTTC.

In this sample, this clonotype turned up many times. The chain combines TRBV5-8 with TRBJ2-5; weak D call: TRBD1 (6 bases). Germline CDR1 is SGHTS and CDR2 is YDEGEE. V was clipped by 4 bases and J by 2 bases, with 15 bases between them. This CDR3 is built from 15 residues. Here the CDR3 DNA reads TGTGCCAGCAGCCTTGGAACTGACAGGCAAGAGACCCAGTACTTC. Its protein is CASSLGTDRQETQYF. Filled out from reference TRBV5-8 and TRBJ2-5, the complete variable domain reads EAGVTQSPTHLIKTRGQQATLRCSPISGHTSVYWYQQALGLGLQFLLWYDEGEERNRGNFPPRFSGRQFPNYSSELNVNALELEDSALYLCASSLGTDRQETQYFGPGTRLLVL.

This chain joins TRBV2 and TRBJ2-2, with 8 bases lining up with TRBD1. CDR3 length: 12 residues. Germline-derived CDR1 and CDR2 are SNHLY and FYNNEI. Trimming removed 7 bases from V and 13 bases from J; junction bases left unmatched: 8. The DNA for the CDR3 is TGTGCCAGCACGGAAGGTGACAGGGGGCTGTTTTTT. This encodes CASTEGDRGLFF.

This clonotype showed up just a few times. The chain joins TRBV3-1 to TRBJ2-5; 7 bases agree with TRBD2. The germline V gene encodes CDR1 LGHDT and CDR2 YNNKEL (reference sequence). J gave up 0 bases and V 0 bases, and 1 base lay outside the gene matches. The CDR3 totals 15 residues. CDR3: CASSQEAGHQETQYF. In nucleotides, the CDR3 is TGTGCCAGCAGCCAAGAAGCGGGACACCAAGAGACCCAGTACTTC.

This clonotype was counted a few times. The J gene is TRBJ2-2, the V gene TRBV6-6, with unresolved D. The V gene's germline CDR1 is MNHNY and CDR2 SVGAGI (reference sequence). V lost 3 bases, J lost 8 bases, and 4 bases lay in between. The CDR3 contains 11 residues. The CDR3 DNA follows: TGTGCCAGCAGTTATAAAGGGGAGCTGTTTTTT. Translation gives CASSYKGELFF.

This clonotype appeared many times. This rearrangement joins TRBV11-2 to TRBJ2-5, with D tentatively TRBD1 (5 bases). This CDR3 region has 17 residues. The V and J ends lost 1 base and 5 bases respectively, with 20 bases between them. CDR1 is SGHAT, CDR2 FQNNGV, per germline. CDR3 protein: CASSLVPGQVPWETQYF. CDR3 DNA: TGTGCCAGCAGCTTAGTCCCCGGACAAGTGCCCTGGGAGACCCAGTACTTC. Based on the CDR3 plus reference TRBV11-2 and TRBJ2-5, the full variable domain is EAGVAQSPRYKIIEKRQSVAFWCNPISGHATLYWYQQILGQGPKLLIQFQNNGVVDDSQLPKDRFSAERLKGVDSTLKIQPAKLEDSAVYLCASSLVPGQVPWETQYFGPGTRLLVL.

The V and J genes are TRBV20-1 and TRBJ2-3, with D hard to call. V was cut by 5 bases and J by 7 bases, with 16 bases left in between. In germline, CDR1 is DFQATT, CDR2 SNEGSKA (reference sequence). CDR3 size: 13 residues. CDR3 region: CSAGAPSSHTQYF. CDR3 sequence (DNA): TGCAGTGCTGGAGCTCCGAGTTCCCATACGCAGTATTTT.

In this sample, this clonotype turned up a few times. V gene TRBV10-3 combines with J gene TRBJ2-3, with TRBD2 matching 10 bases. V gave up 2 bases and J gave up 0 bases; unmatched junction bases: 2. Germline V CDR1 and CDR2: ENHRY, SYGVKD. The length of the CDR3 is 16 residues. CDR3 coding DNA: TGTGCCATCAGTGAGGAGACTAGCGGGAGCACAGATACGCAGTATTTT. Its protein product is CAISEETSGSTDTQYF.

This clonotype has a handful of counts. The J gene is TRBJ1-5, the V gene TRBV12-3 or TRBV12-4; tentative D call: TRBD1 (5 bases). Trimming took 2 bases from V and 2 from J, leaving 16 bases between them. CDR3 length equals 17 residues. The chain's CDR3 is CASSLLLPRGGNQPQHF. DNA for the CDR3: TGTGCCAGCAGTTTATTACTTCCGCGGGGGGGCAATCAGCCCCAGCATTTT.

This chain joins TRBV20-1 and TRBJ2-5, with 8 bases identical to TRBD2. V was clipped by 4 bases and J by 5 bases; unmatched bases: 12. CDR1 is DFQATT and CDR2 is SNEGSKA in the germline V gene (reference sequence). The CDR3 extends over 15 amino acids. The DNA for the CDR3 is TGCAGTGCTATCGGAAGGGGCGGGAGGACCGAGACCCAGTACTTC. Protein product: CSAIGRGGRTETQYF.

This clonotype showed up many times. The chain employs TRBV7-2 and TRBJ2-7; 8 bases fit TRBD2. The germline V gene has CDR1 SGHTA and CDR2 FQGNSA. This CDR3 spans 15 amino acids. Germline trimming cut 4 bases from V and 0 bases from J; bases unmatched to any gene: 5. The CDR3 DNA sequence: TGTGCCAGCAGCTCACAGCGGGGGTACTCCTACGAGCAGTACTTC. This translates into CASSSQRGYSYEQYF.

The chain has TRBV5-6 and TRBJ1-1; tentative D call: TRBD1 (6 bases). Germline V gene lookup returns CDR1 SGHDT and CDR2 YYEEEE. V lost 4 bases and J 3 bases, leaving 13 bases between the germline ends. This CDR3 contains 14 residues. CDR3 loop: CASSPEGGHTEAFF. CDR3 coding DNA: TGTGCCAGCAGCCCCGAGGGGGGACACACTGAAGCTTTCTTT.

This clonotype was counted at least ten times. This chain uses TRBV7-2 with TRBJ1-1; 9 bases agree with TRBD1. The CDR3 extends over 13 amino acids. Germline trimming cut 6 bases from V and 5 bases from J; bases unmatched to any gene: 4. The germline gives CDR1 SGHTA, CDR2 FQGNSA. CDR3 in amino acids: CASRHRGLTEAFF. The CDR3 DNA reads as TGTGCCAGCAGGCACAGGGGGCTTACTGAAGCTTTCTTT.

The genes are TRBV7-2 and TRBJ2-5; a weak D match, TRBD2 (8 bases). Germline lookup yields CDR1 SGHTA and CDR2 FQGNSA. This CDR3 region has 16 residues. Trimming cost V 1 base and J 5 bases, with 17 bases left between them. Here the CDR3 DNA reads TGTGCCAGCAGCTTAGAGGTTGTAGCGGGACAGGAGACCCAGTACTTC. Translation: CASSLEVVAGQETQYF.

The chain combines TRBV10-3 with TRBJ1-1, with TRBD1 matching over 9 bases. The V segment lost 4 bases and the J segment 1 base; nucleotides outside the gene matches: 4. CDR3 length equals 15 residues. From germline, CDR1 is ENHRY and CDR2 SYGVKD. CDR3 DNA: TGTGCCATCAGTGGACAGGGGGTAGCGAACACTGAAGCTTTCTTT. As protein: CAISGQGVANTEAFF.

In nucleotides, the CDR3 is TGTGCCATCAGTGGGCAGTACTTC. Its translation is CAISGQYF. The chain joins TRBV10-3 to TRBJ2-7; D gene unclear. The CDR3 extends over 8 amino acids. The V gene lost 4 bases and the J gene lost 9 bases, with 1 base spanning the gap. Germline-derived CDR1 and CDR2 are ENHRY and SYGVKD.

V gene TRBV7-2 combines with J gene TRBJ2-7; the D gene is possibly TRBD1 (6 bases). This CDR3 has 16 amino acids. Germline CDR1 SGHTA, CDR2 FQGNSA. The ends were cut back, 5 bases at V and 0 bases at J, with 17 bases in the middle. CDR3 DNA sequence: TGTGCCAGCAGCCCCACCTTTACAGGGACCTCCTACGAGCAGTACTTC. Translated: CASSPTFTGTSYEQYF.

The chain couples TRBV2 to TRBJ1-1; D is possibly TRBD1 (5 bases). V dropped 1 base and J dropped 1 base, with 7 bases sitting between them. The CDR3 covers 14 residues. Germline lookup yields CDR1 SNHLY and CDR2 FYNNEI. The CDR3 DNA sequence: TGTGCCAGCAGTGAAGACGGACAGAACACTGAAGCTTTCTTT. This encodes CASSEDGQNTEAFF.

The rearrangement uses TRBV5-1 and TRBJ1-6, with D maybe TRBD1 (5 bases). The CDR3 length is 15 residues. Germline CDR1 and CDR2: SGHRS and YFSETQ. Trimming took 4 bases from V and 5 from J, leaving 13 bases between them. The CDR3 DNA follows: TGCGCCAGCAGCGCCTGGGACCGAGATAATTCACCCCTCCACTTT. This translates into CASSAWDRDNSPLHF.

A remark on this clonotype: The junction departs from the called germline gene at one end, perhaps through a read error. J is TRBJ1-5 and V is TRBV7-2; D perhaps matches TRBD1 (6 bases). The CDR3 totals 18 residues. The V gene's germline CDR1 is SGHTA and CDR2 FQGNSA. For the CDR3, the DNA is TGTGCCAGCAGTTTAGCGCTGTGGACAGCCACCTACGAGCAGCCCCAGCATTTT. Translating gives CASSLALWTATYEQPQHF.

DNA for the CDR3: TGCGCCAGCAGCTCGTTCGGACTAGCGGGAGACAATGAGCAGTTCTTC. This sequence encodes CASSSFGLAGDNEQFF. V usage is TRBV5-1 and J usage is TRBJ2-1, with 13 bases aligning to TRBD2. Germline V CDR1 and CDR2: SGHRS, YFSETQ. The CDR3 covers 16 residues. Trimming took 3 bases from V and 5 from J; bases not matched to a gene: 5. The entire variable domain, with the rest obtained from reference TRBV5-1 and TRBJ2-1, is as follows: KAGVTQTPRYLIKTRGQQVTLSCSPISGHRSVSWYQQTPGQGLQFLFEYFSETQRNKGNFPGRFSGRQFSNSRSEMNVSTLELGDSALYLCASSSFGLAGDNEQFFGPGTRLTVL.

This clonotype was detected many times. Here the CDR3 DNA reads TGCGCCAGCAGCGAACCCGGGTATTCTACTAACTATGGCTACACCTTC. Its protein product is CASSEPGYSTNYGYTF. The rearrangement links TRBV5-1 to TRBJ1-2; D unresolved. The CDR3 is 16 amino acids. V was trimmed by 4 bases and J by 0 bases, leaving 16 bases between them. From germline, CDR1 is SGHRS and CDR2 YFSETQ.

The chain is built from TRBV9 and TRBJ1-3, with D perhaps TRBD1 (6 bases). Trimming pared 3 bases from V and 4 bases from J, leaving 14 bases between. The CDR3 contains 15 residues. Germline loops: CDR1 SGDLS, CDR2 YYNGEE. This CDR3 is CASSADGTIGNTIYF. The CDR3 DNA sequence: TGTGCCAGCAGCGCAGATGGGACAATAGGAAACACCATATATTTT.